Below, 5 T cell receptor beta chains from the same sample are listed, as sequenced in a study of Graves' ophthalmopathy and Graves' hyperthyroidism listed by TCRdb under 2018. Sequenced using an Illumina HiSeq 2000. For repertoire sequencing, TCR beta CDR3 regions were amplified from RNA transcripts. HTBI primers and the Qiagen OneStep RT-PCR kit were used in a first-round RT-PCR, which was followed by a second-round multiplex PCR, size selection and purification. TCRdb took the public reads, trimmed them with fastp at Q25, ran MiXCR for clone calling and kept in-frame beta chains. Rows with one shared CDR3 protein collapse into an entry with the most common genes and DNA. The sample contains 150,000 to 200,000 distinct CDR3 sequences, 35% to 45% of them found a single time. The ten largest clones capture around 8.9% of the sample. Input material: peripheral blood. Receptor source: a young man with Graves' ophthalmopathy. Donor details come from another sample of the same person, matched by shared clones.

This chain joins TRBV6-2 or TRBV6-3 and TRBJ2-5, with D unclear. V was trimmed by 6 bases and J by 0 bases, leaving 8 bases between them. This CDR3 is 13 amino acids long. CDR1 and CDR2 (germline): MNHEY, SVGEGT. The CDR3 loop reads CASSYTDQETQYF. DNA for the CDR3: TGTGCCAGCAGCTACACCGACCAAGAGACCCAGTACTTC.

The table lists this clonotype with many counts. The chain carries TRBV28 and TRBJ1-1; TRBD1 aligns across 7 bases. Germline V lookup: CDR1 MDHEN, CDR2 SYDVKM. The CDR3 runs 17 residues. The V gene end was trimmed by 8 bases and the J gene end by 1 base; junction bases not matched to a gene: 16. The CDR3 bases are TGTGCCAGCGGAACCCCCGGGGGACAGTTTACGAACACTGAAGCTTTCTTT. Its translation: CASGTPGGQFTNTEAFF.

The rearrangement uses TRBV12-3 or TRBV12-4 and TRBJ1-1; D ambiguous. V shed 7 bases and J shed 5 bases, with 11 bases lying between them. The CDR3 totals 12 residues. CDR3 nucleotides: TGTGCCAGCACCCTTCCGGGGACTGAAGCTTTCTTT. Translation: CASTLPGTEAFF.

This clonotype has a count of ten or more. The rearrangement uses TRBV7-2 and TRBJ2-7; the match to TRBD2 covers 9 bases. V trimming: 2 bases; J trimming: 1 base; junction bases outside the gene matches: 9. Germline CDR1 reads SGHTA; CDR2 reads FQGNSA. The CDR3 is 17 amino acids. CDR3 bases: TGTGCCAGCAGCTTACCCCTAGCGGGACGTAAGTCCTACGAGCAGTACTTC. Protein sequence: CASSLPLAGRKSYEQYF.

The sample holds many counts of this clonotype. The DNA for the CDR3 is TGTGCCAGCAGTTCGGCCGGGCCATCAGGGGAGACCCAGTACTTC. This codes for CASSSAGPSGETQYF. The V call is TRBV28, the J call TRBJ2-5, with a possible D match to TRBD1 (5 bases). The CDR3 contains 15 residues. V was shortened by 4 bases and J by 5 bases, with 17 bases between the two germline ends. The V gene's germline CDR1 is MDHEN and CDR2 SYDVKM.